This TCR beta chain was identified in a study of cytomegalovirus exposure and HLA in healthy donors. Study results and limitations: Immune exposure data for these donors was limited to CMV serostatus. One cluster of highly shared sequence variants probably arose as a sequencing artifact.

Remarks on this clone: As yet, its antigen is unknown.

PCR used 60 Vbeta primers and 13 Jbeta primers. Sequencing used immunoSEQ multiplex PCR; TCRdb keeps in-frame clones, though not all of them. The table lists about 67,000 clones, approximately 92% of them singletons. Trimming shortened V by 5 bases and J by 0 bases, and 19 bases separated the two germline ends. Germline V gives CDR1 MGHDK, CDR2 SYGVNS. The CDR3 is 17 residues long. The gene calls are TRBV25-1 and TRBJ1-2, with D unclear. Sequences were obtained from PBMCs. The clonotype was recovered from a woman aged 30 to 39 in good health and CMV-seropositive. As DNA, the CDR3 is TGTGCCAGCAGTTTACTAGAGGAGTCAGACCCTAACTATGGCTACACCTTC. Its translation: CASSLLEESDPNYGYTF.